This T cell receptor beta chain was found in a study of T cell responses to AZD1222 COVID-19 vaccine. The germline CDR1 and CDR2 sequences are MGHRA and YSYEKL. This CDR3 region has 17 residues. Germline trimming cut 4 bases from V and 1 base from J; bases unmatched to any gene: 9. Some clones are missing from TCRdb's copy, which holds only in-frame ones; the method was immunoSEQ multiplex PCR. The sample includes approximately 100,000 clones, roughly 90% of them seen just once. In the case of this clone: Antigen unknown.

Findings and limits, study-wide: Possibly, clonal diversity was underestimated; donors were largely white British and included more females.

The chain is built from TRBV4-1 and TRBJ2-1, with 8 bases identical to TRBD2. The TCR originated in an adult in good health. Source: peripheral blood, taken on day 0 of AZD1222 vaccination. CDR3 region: CASSPPSGTRSYNEQFF. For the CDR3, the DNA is TGCGCCAGCAGCCCCCCCTCCGGGACTAGGTCCTACAATGAGCAGTTCTTC.